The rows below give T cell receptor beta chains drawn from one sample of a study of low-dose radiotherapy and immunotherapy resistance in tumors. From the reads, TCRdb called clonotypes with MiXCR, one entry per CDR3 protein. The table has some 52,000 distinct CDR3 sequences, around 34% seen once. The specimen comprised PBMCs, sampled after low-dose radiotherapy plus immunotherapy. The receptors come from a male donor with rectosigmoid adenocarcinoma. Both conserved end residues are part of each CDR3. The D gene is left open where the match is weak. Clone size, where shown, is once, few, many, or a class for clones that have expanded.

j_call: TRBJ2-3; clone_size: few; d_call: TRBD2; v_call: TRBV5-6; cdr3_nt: TGTGCCAGCAGCTGGGGACTAGCGGGGGCGGTATCTAGCACAGATACGCAGTATTTT; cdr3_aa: CASSWGLAGAVSSTDTQYF
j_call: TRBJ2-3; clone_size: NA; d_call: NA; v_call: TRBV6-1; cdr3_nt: TGTGCCAGCAGCCGACTTAGTATGTCCGCGGTAGAAGATACGCAGTATTTT; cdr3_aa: CASSRLSMSAVEDTQYF
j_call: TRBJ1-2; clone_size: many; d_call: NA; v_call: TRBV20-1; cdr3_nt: TGCAGTGCTAGCGGCAGATATGGCTACACCTTC; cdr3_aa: CSASGRYGYTF
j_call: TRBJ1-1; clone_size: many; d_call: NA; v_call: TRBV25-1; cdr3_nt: TGTGCCAGCACTTTAACAACGAACACTGAAGCTTTCTTT; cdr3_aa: CASTLTTNTEAFF
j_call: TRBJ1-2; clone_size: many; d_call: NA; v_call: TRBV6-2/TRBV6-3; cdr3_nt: TGTGCCAGCAGTTATCAGCTGGTTGGAGGGGAAGAGGGTGGCTACACCTTC; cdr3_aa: CASSYQLVGGEEGGYTF
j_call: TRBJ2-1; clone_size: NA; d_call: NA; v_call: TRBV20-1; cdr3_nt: TGCAGTGCTAGAGATGCGGCCCAGGGATTCGGGGACAATGAGCAGTTCTTC; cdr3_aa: CSARDAAQGFGDNEQFF
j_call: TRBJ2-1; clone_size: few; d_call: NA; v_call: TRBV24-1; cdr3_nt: NA; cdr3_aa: CATSDLHQLDEQFF
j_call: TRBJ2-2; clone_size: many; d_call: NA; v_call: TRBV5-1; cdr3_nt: TGCGCCAGCAGAGACGGCCAGGGCGGGGAGCTGTTTTTT; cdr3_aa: CASRDGQGGELFF
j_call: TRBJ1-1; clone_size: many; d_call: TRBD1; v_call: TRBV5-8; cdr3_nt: TGTGCCAGCACCACTTTCGGGACAGTAGAAAACACTGAAGCTTTCTTT; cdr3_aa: CASTTFGTVENTEAFF
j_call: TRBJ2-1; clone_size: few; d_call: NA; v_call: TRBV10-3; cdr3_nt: TGTGCCATCAGTGTGGGGTTGGGGCCTCAGTACAATGAGCAGTTCTTC; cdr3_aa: CAISVGLGPQYNEQFF
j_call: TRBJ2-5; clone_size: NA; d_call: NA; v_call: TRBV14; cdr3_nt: TGTGCCAGCAGCCCCGGCGGCTCCCTGGTCACAGAGACCCAGTACTTC; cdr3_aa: CASSPGGSLVTETQYF
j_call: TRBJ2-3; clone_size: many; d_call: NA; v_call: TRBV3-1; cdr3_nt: TGTGCCAGCAGCTGGGGGCTCACAGATACGCAGTATTTT; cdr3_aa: CASSWGLTDTQYF
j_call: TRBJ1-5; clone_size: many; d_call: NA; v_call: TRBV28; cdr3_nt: TGTGCCAGCAGTTTAGGACATCAGCCCCAGCATTTT; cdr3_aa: CASSLGHQPQHF
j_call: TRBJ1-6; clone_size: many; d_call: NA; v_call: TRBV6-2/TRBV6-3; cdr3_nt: TGTGCCAGCCCTTACAAGACAGAACCCAGCTCCTATAATTCACCCCTCCACTTT; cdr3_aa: CASPYKTEPSSYNSPLHF
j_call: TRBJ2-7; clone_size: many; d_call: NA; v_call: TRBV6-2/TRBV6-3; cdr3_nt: TGTGCCAGCGAAGGGGTCTCCTACGAGCAGTACTTC; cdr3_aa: CASEGVSYEQYF
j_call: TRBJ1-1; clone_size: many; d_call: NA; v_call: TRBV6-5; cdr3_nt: TGTGCCAGCAGCCAGAGAGCTCCGGGACGTAGGAACACTGAAGCTTTCTTT; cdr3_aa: CASSQRAPGRRNTEAFF
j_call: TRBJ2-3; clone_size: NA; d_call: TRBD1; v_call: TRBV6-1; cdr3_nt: TGTGCCAGCAGTTCACGACAGGGATGGCGTACGCAGTATTTT; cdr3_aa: CASSSRQGWRTQYF
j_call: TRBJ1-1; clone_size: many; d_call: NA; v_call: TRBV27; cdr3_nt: TGTGCCAGCAGTACAGATCGGACGGGCGCGAACACTGAAGCTTTCTTT; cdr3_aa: CASSTDRTGANTEAFF
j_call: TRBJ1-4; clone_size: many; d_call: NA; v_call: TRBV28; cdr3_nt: TGTGCCAGCAGTGGGATAGGGACGAAGAGTGAAAAACTGTTTTTT; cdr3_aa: CASSGIGTKSEKLFF
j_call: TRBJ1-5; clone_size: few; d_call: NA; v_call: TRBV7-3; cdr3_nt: TGTGCCAGCAGCCTCGCAGGGACCTCTCTCCACCAGCCCCAGCATTTT; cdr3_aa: CASSLAGTSLHQPQHF
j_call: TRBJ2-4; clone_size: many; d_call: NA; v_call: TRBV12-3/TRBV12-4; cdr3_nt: TGTGCCAGCAGTTTTGCCGGGACCCCCAAAAACATTCAGTACTTC; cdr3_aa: CASSFAGTPKNIQYF
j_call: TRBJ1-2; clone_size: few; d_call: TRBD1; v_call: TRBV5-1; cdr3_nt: TGCGCCAGCAGCTTGGCCGGGACAGGGGCTGACTATGGCTACACCTTC; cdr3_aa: CASSLAGTGADYGYTF
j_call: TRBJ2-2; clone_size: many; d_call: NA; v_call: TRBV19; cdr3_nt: TGTGCCAGCTTCGGGTTTTCGGTCACCGGGGAGCTGTTTTTT; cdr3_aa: CASFGFSVTGELFF
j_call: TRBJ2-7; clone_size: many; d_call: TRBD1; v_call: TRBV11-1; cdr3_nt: TGTGCCAGCAGCGCCCAAGGGACAGGGAGGGGTTACGAGCAGTACTTC; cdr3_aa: CASSAQGTGRGYEQYF
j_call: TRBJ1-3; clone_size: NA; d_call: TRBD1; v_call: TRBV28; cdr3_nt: TGTGCCAGCAGCCCCGGGACAGGGGTCTCTGGAAACACCATATATTTT; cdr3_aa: CASSPGTGVSGNTIYF
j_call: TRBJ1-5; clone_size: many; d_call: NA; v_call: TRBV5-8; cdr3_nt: TGTGCCAGCAGCTTCATGCCAGGGAATAGCAATCAGCCCCAGCATTTT; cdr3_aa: CASSFMPGNSNQPQHF
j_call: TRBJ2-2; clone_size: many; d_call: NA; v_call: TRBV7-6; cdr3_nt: TGTGCCAGCAGCTTAGTTCAGGGAGCCGGGGAGCTGTTTTTT; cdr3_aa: CASSLVQGAGELFF
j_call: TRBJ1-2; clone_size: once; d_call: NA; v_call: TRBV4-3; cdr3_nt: TGCGCCAGCAGCCAAGCGGCTTTAGGGCAGAACTATGGCTACACCTTC; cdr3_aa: CASSQAALGQNYGYTF
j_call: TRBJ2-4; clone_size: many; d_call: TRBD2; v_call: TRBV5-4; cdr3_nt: TGTGCCAGCAGCCCGGGGGGGGTCAAAAACATTCAGTACTTC; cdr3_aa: CASSPGGVKNIQYF
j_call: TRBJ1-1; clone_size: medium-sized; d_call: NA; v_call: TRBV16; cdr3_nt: TGTGCCAGCAGCTACGGGAACACTGAAGCTTTCTTT; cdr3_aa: CASSYGNTEAFF
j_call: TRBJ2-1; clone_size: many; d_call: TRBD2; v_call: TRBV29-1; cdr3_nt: TGCAGCGTTGATTTTGGACTAGCGGGAGGGAGTGAGCAGTTCTTC; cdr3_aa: CSVDFGLAGGSEQFF
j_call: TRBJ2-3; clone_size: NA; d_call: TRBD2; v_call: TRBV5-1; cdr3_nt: TGCGCCAGCAGCTTGGCCAGCGGGACCCTAACAGCCACAGATACGCAGTATTTT; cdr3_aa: CASSLASGTLTATDTQYF
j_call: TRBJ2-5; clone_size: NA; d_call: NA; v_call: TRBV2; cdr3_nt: TGTGCCAGCAGTGGTAGCGGTTTTGGGGGGACCCAGTACTTC; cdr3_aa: CASSGSGFGGTQYF
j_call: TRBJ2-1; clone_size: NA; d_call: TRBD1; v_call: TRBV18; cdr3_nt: TGTGCCAGCTCACTCGGGACAGCAAATGAGCAGTTCTTC; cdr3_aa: CASSLGTANEQFF
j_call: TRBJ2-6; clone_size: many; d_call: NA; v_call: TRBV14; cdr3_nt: TGTGCCAGCAGCCTGGGGACAATTCGCGCCAACGTCCTGACTTTC; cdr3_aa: CASSLGTIRANVLTF
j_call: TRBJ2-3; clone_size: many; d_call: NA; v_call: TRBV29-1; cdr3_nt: TGCAGCGTTGACCTCGGCAGGGGTTACACAGATACGCAGTATTTT; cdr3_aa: CSVDLGRGYTDTQYF
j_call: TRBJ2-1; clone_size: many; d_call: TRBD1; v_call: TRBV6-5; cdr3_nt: TGTGCCAGCAGGCCCAGGGGGCGCAACTACAATGAGCAGTTCTTC; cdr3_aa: CASRPRGRNYNEQFF
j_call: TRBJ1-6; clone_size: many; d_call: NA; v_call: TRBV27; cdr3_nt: TGTGCCAGCAGGTCCGGGTTTGGGACGGAACGATATAATTCACCCCTCCACTTT; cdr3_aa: CASRSGFGTERYNSPLHF
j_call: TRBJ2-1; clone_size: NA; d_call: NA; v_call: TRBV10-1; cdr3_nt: TGCGCCAGCAGTGAGGACACATACAATGAGCAGTTCTTC; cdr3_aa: CASSEDTYNEQFF